The rows below give T cell receptor beta chains drawn from one sample of a study of T cell responses to AZD1222 COVID-19 vaccine. The repertoire was sequenced with immunoSEQ multiplex PCR; TCRdb's copy has only in-frame clones and lacks some. The sample has about 180,000 clones; 88% are singletons. This specimen consisted of peripheral blood, obtained 28 days after the second AZD1222 dose. Receptors originate from an adult who received the AZD1222 COVID-19 vaccine. Both conserved end residues are part of each CDR3. The D gene is left open where the match is weak. Clone size is stated in some rows and not others, as once, few, many or a class when expanded.

>TRBV5-4|few|TRBJ1-1|TRBD1
TGTGCCAGCAGCGGACAGGGAGTGAACACTGAAGCTTTCTTT
CASSGQGVNTEAFF
>TRBV15|-|TRBJ2-2|TRBD2
TGTGCCACCAGCAGAGCTAGTCCTAGCGGGGCCGGGGAGCTGTTTTTT
CATSRASPSGAGELFF
>TRBV5-5|-|TRBJ2-1|-
TGTGCCAGCAGCTTGGCCCCCGGACCCGGCGACAATGAGCAGTTCTTC
CASSLAPGPGDNEQFF
>TRBV19|-|TRBJ1-1|-
TGTGCCAGTAGTAAGACAGGAGTAGTGAACACTGAAGCTTTCTTT
CASSKTGVVNTEAFF
>TRBV3-1/TRBV3-2|-|TRBJ1-1|-
TGTGCCAGCAGGGTACAGGGAGACACTGAAGCTTTCTTT
CASRVQGDTEAFF
>TRBV25-1|-|TRBJ1-2|-
TGTGCCAGCAGTCTATCAGGGGACGGCTACACCTTC
CASSLSGDGYTF
>TRBV25-1|-|TRBJ1-6|TRBD1
TGTGCCAGCAGTGCCTCTACCGGGACAGGGAATTCACCCCTCCACTTT
CASSASTGTGNSPLHF
>TRBV3-1/TRBV3-2|-|TRBJ1-4|-
TGTGCCAGCAGCCAAGGCATTGCAGGCAATGAAAAACTGTTTTTT
CASSQGIAGNEKLFF
>TRBV5-1|once|TRBJ1-1|-
TGCGCCAGCAGCTTACAGGGTACGCGTGAAGCTTTCTTT
CASSLQGTREAFF
>TRBV18|few|TRBJ2-7|-
TGTGCCAGCTCACCATCGCAGGTTCGCTACGAGCAGTACTTC
CASSPSQVRYEQYF
>TRBV7-8|-|TRBJ2-3|TRBD2
TGTGCCAGCAGCCTTAGACTAGCGGGGAACACAGATACGCAGTATTTT
CASSLRLAGNTDTQYF
>TRBV5-8|-|TRBJ2-7|TRBD2
TGTGCCAGCAGCTTAGGACTAGCGGGGATAGACGAGCAGTACTTC
CASSLGLAGIDEQYF
>TRBV5-1|-|TRBJ2-1|TRBD2
TGCGCCAGCCGCAGACTAGCGGGGGGGACCGATGAGCAGTTCTTC
CASRRLAGGTDEQFF
>TRBV25-1|-|TRBJ1-4|-
TGTGCCAGCAGTGAAGGGCAGGGGCGAGCTAATGAAAAACTGTTTTTT
CASSEGQGRANEKLFF
>TRBV9|-|TRBJ2-3|TRBD2
TGTGCCAGCAGCGTAGCGGCGGGGGGGCACCCAGATACGCAGTATTTT
CASSVAAGGHPDTQYF
>TRBV2|-|TRBJ2-6|TRBD1
TGTGCCAGCAGTGACCCGGGACAGAGCTCTGGGGCCAACGTCCTGACTTTC
CASSDPGQSSGANVLTF
>TRBV3-1/TRBV3-2|-|TRBJ1-2|TRBD1
TGTGCCAGCAGCCAAGAAAGGGGGCGATTTGGCTACACCTTC
CASSQERGRFGYTF
>TRBV6-2/TRBV6-3|-|TRBJ2-2|-
TGTGCCAGCAGTCCGACAGCGACCGTTCGAACCGGGGAGCTGTTTTTT
CASSPTATVRTGELFF
>TRBV28|-|TRBJ2-7|-
TGTGCCAGCCTAAACAGGGCCACCTACGAGCAGTACTTC
CASLNRATYEQYF
>TRBV5-1|-|TRBJ1-2|-
TGCGCCAGCAGCTCCTCTGGACAGACATATGGCTACACCTTC
CASSSSGQTYGYTF
>TRBV6-5|-|TRBJ2-2|-
TGTGCCAGCAATAAGATCATCAACACCGGGGAGCTGTTTTTT
CASNKIINTGELFF
>TRBV7-8|-|TRBJ1-3|-
TGTGCCAGCAGCTTAGCGCGAACAGATGGCTCTGGAAACACCATATATTTT
CASSLARTDGSGNTIYF
>TRBV19|few|TRBJ1-4|TRBD1
TGTGCCAGTAGCTCAGGGGGCGCCGGGAATGAAAAACTGTTTTTT
CASSSGGAGNEKLFF
>TRBV6-5|once|TRBJ2-7|-
TGTGCCAGCAGACGAGGAGTCCACGAGCAGTACTTC
CASRRGVHEQYF
>TRBV9|-|TRBJ2-2|-
TGTGCCAGCAGTGACATCAATCAGAACACCGGGGAGCTGTTTTTT
CASSDINQNTGELFF
>TRBV3-1/TRBV3-2|-|TRBJ1-1|-
TGTGCCAGCCAGTCGGGAGGGAACACTGAAGCTTTCTTT
CASQSGGNTEAFF
>TRBV29-1|-|TRBJ2-2|-
TGCAGCGGGCAGACCGGGACTCTAACCGGGGAGCTGTTTTTT
CSGQTGTLTGELFF
>TRBV9|few|TRBJ2-7|-
TGTGCCAGCAGCGTAGCGGACGGGACCTACGAGCAGTACTTC
CASSVADGTYEQYF
>TRBV2|-|TRBJ1-1|-
TGTGCCAGCAATCGGGAGGCGCAGGCTGAAGCTTTCTTT
CASNREAQAEAFF
>TRBV27|-|TRBJ2-1|TRBD1
TGTGCCAGCCAGGGGGTGGACAGGGTCCAGAATGAGCAGTTCTTC
CASQGVDRVQNEQFF
>TRBV5-5|-|TRBJ1-6|-
TGTGCCAGCAGCGCCCTGACAGGATCTGCTCGGCCGGCACCCCTCCACTTT
CASSALTGSARPAPLHF
>TRBV19|-|TRBJ1-5|-
TGTGCCACCCGGAGAGCGACGGGATCCCAGCATTTT
CATRRATGSQHF
>TRBV28|-|TRBJ2-7|TRBD2
TGTGCCAGCGGATTAGGACTAGCCGGGCAGTACTTC
CASGLGLAGQYF
>TRBV5-1|-|TRBJ1-1|TRBD1
TGCGCCAGCAGCCCAACAGGGGCGACTATCCAAGCTTTCTTT
CASSPTGATIQAFF
>TRBV7-9|-|TRBJ1-6|-
TGTGCCAGCAGCTTTGAAAGTTCACCCCTCCACTTT
CASSFESSPLHF
>TRBV6-6|-|TRBJ1-2|TRBD1
TGTGCCAGCAGAGACAGGGGGCGCTTCTATGGCTACACCTTC
CASRDRGRFYGYTF
>TRBV15|-|TRBJ1-5|-
TGTGCCACCAGCAGAGGGGGGAGGGGGAGCAATCAGCCCCAGCATTTT
CATSRGGRGSNQPQHF
>TRBV7-8|-|TRBJ1-2|-
TGTGCCAGCAGCTTAGGGGCAGGGTTGGGTGGCTACACCTTC
CASSLGAGLGGYTF
>TRBV5-5|-|TRBJ2-3|-
TGTGCCAGCAGCGCGGACGGTACTAGCACAGATACGCAGTATTTT
CASSADGTSTDTQYF
>TRBV6-4|-|TRBJ1-3|-
TGTGCCAGCAGCCGACTCGACTCTGGAAACACCATATATTTT
CASSRLDSGNTIYF
>TRBV7-9|-|TRBJ2-7|TRBD2
TGTGCCAGCAGCCCCGCAGTTGGAGCGGGGGCCTACGAGCAGTACTTC
CASSPAVGAGAYEQYF
>TRBV12-3/TRBV12-4|-|TRBJ2-1|-
TGTGCCAGCAGCCGGGACTCACAAGAGCAGTTCTTC
CASSRDSQEQFF
>TRBV6-2/TRBV6-3|-|TRBJ2-1|TRBD2
TGTGCCAGCAGTTATTGGCGGGGGACGGGCAATGAGCAGTTCTTC
CASSYWRGTGNEQFF
>TRBV6-1|-|TRBJ2-1|TRBD2
TGTGCCAGCAGTGAAGAAGTTGCGGGGGGCTCCTACAATGAGCAGTTCTTC
CASSEEVAGGSYNEQFF
>TRBV6-5|-|TRBJ2-7|-
TGTGCCAGCAGTTCCGATCGGGCAGCCCGTGGGGAGCAGTACTTC
CASSSDRAARGEQYF
>TRBV5-1|-|TRBJ2-5|TRBD2
TGCGCCAGCTTAGTAGTAGCGGGGGCGGAGACCCAGTACTTC
CASLVVAGAETQYF
>TRBV5-1|-|TRBJ2-3|-
TGCGCCAGCAGCTTGATACAGGCAAGGGGGACAGATACGCAGTATTTT
CASSLIQARGTDTQYF
>TRBV5-6|-|TRBJ1-2|TRBD1
TGTGCCAGCAGCTTAGTGGCCGCCGGGACAGGACCCTATGGCTACACCTTC
CASSLVAAGTGPYGYTF
>TRBV19|-|TRBJ2-1|-
TGTGCCAGTAGTAGTGAAGAGGGGCACAATGAGCAGTTCTTC
CASSSEEGHNEQFF
>TRBV4-1|-|TRBJ1-5|TRBD1
TGCGCCAGCAGCCAAGTTAGGGGACAGAGCAATCAGCCCCAGCATTTT
CASSQVRGQSNQPQHF
>TRBV24-1|-|TRBJ2-5|-
TGTGCCACCAGTGAGTTAGACTTGGCACAGGGAGAAGAGACCCAGTACTTC
CATSELDLAQGEETQYF
>TRBV6-2/TRBV6-3|-|TRBJ1-1|-
TGTGCCAGCAGTTACACGACGGGGCCTAAAGCTTTCTTT
CASSYTTGPKAFF
>TRBV19|-|TRBJ2-3|-
TGTGCCAGTAGTATGGGCAGTATTTCCAGCACAGATACGCAGTATTTT
CASSMGSISSTDTQYF
>TRBV12-2|-|TRBJ1-5|-
TGTGCAAGTCGCTTAAATGGGAGCCCCCTCCAGCCCGGGAGTCGGGGCAATCAGCCCCAGCATTTT
CASRLNGSPLQPGSRGNQPQHF
>TRBV6-2/TRBV6-3|-|TRBJ2-3|TRBD2
TGTGCCAGCAGTTACAGGTATACGGGAGGGACGACAGATACGCAGTATTTT
CASSYRYTGGTTDTQYF
>TRBV10-3|once|TRBJ1-1|-
TGTGCCATCAGTGACAGGAGGTTGAACACTGAAGCTTTCTTT
CAISDRRLNTEAFF
>TRBV29-1|-|TRBJ2-7|TRBD1
TGCAGCGTAACCTCCGGGACAGGGATCTACGAGCAGTACTTC
CSVTSGTGIYEQYF
>TRBV5-1|-|TRBJ1-4|-
TGCGCCAGCAGCTTGGCCCAGGGGACTAATGAAAAACTGTTTTTT
CASSLAQGTNEKLFF
>TRBV25-1|-|TRBJ2-7|-
TGTGCCAGCAGTGAAGGGGGCGCCTACGAGCAGTACTTC
CASSEGGAYEQYF
>TRBV30|-|TRBJ2-7|TRBD1
TGTGCCTGGAGTGTTAAAGGACAGGTCTACGAGCAGTACTTC
CAWSVKGQVYEQYF